This record covers a single T cell receptor (beta chain). Its cognate antigen has yet to be identified. It has no much larger one-base neighbor in the sample; base qualities were not kept. This sample was taken from a study of T cell responses to AZD1222 COVID-19 vaccine (dated by TCRdb to the early 2020s). The study in broad terms: A total of 230 to 250 trial participants underwent TCR sequencing, of whom about 200 had received two doses of AZD1222 and some 26 had received two doses of the MenACWY control vaccine. Trial participants were enrolled by age into subgroups of 18-55, 56-69 and 70-plus years, and roughly 150, 30 and 60 TCR-sequenced participants, respectively, were included in these subgroups.

From cysteine to phenylalanine, the CDR3 is 16 amino acids long. Only the CDR3 DNA stays, 48 bases, in frame from base 1. V gives up 5 bases and J gives up 2 bases, and the segment between their germline ends measures 16 bases. CDR1 LNHDA and CDR2 SQIVND were looked up in the germline V gene (reference sequence). The CDR3 regions of human TCRbeta chains were analyzed by immunosequencing. Per the authors' processing: TCRs in the repertoires were matched against a reference library of SARS-CoV-2-specific TCRs that had been generated with the MIRA antigen-specificity platform. Breadth was defined as the fraction of unique TCRs that were SARS-CoV-2-associated. Depth was defined as the fraction of total T cells that were SARS-CoV-2-associated. Using the MIRA data, each spike-specific TCR was mapped to the spike region that the TCR reacts to and placed in a CD4 or CD8 class. Log10-transformed breadth and depth values were compared by one-way ANOVA with Sidak's multiple comparisons tests. TCRdb limited this immuneACCESS table to in-frame rearrangements with V and J called. A share of clones is missing; checked studies link under half to unresolved V genes, and the rest is unexplained. V, J and clone size are taken as reported in that table, and D and trimming were inferred from the DNA itself. The sample data list 95,000 to 150,000 clones, and 70% to 90% of these were observed just once. The ten largest account for about 3% of the sample.

The paper as a whole reports these results and caveats: The vaccine-associated CD4 TCRs covered the entire spike protein, and the dominant responses fell in regions 160-218 and 743-854. Epitopes outside the regions mutated in the B.1.351 and B.1.1.7 variants were reportedly recognized by nearly half of the unique spike-specific TCRs. Conclusions about previously exposed vaccinees are limited, since just 6 or 7 AZD1222 recipients were seropositive for SARS-CoV-2 at baseline. Because no day 14 peak-response samples were available, the repertoires could be characterized only after the peak T cell response. Most participants were white British and females outnumbered males, and the authors suggested that clonal diversity may have been underestimated. After two AZD1222 doses, both the breadth and the depth of spike-specific TCRs were significantly higher than at day 0 and than in MenACWY recipients. In the small 56-69-year group, the increase in depth fell short of significance, most likely because of low power.

Per the publication, the time point label means: about 28 days (+/-7) after the second vaccine dose. AZD1222 recipients given second doses at about 4 weeks or at about 12 weeks were pooled, since spike-specific TCR depth and breadth were not found to differ between the two schedules. The vaccinee samples were drawn from two UK trials, COV001 and COV002, one of which was a single-blind randomized controlled phase 2/3 trial testing AZD1222 (ChAdOx1 nCoV-19) in healthy adults. Trial participant PBMC samples were collected at day 0 and day 28 after the second dose for TCRbeta chain sequencing. This chain joins TRBV19 to TRBJ1-3; tentative D gene TRBD1, with 6 bases matching. Source: peripheral blood, taken 28 days after the second AZD1222 dose. The origin of this receptor is an adult who received the AZD1222 COVID-19 vaccine. The nucleotide sequence reads TGTGCCAGTAGTTCCCTTTCAGGGGTACCTGGAAACACCATATATTTT. This yields the protein CASSSLSGVPGNTIYF.